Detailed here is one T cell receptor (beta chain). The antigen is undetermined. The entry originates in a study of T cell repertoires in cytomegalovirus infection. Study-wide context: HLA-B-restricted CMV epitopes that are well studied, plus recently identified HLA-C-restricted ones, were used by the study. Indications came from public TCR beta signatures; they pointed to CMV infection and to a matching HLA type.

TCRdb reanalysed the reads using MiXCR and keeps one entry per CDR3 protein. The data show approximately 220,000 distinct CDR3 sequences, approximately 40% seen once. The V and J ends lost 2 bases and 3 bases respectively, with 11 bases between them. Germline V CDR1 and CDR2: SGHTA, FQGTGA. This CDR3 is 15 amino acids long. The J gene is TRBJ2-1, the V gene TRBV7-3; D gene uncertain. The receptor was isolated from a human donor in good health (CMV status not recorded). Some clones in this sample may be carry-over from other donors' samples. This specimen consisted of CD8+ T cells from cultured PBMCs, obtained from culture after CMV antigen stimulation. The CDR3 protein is CASSLGQYVYNEQFF. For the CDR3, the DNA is TGTGCCAGCAGCTTAGGCCAGTACGTCTACAATGAGCAGTTCTTC.